The clone carrying this T cell receptor beta chain was recorded many times. TCRdb redid the calling of the PCR reads with MiXCR, one entry per CDR3 protein. The data show tens of thousands of distinct CDR3 sequences, about two fifths seen once. These data come from a study of tumor-infiltrating lymphocytes in oesophageal squamous cell carcinoma. Germline values: CDR1 MDHEN, CDR2 SYDVKM. This CDR3 is 15 amino acids long. Germline trimming cut 6 bases from V and 5 bases from J; bases unmatched to any gene: 8. This receptor was taken from a male donor with esophageal squamous cell carcinoma. The sample was esophageal tumor tissue. The rearrangement joins TRBV28 to TRBJ2-3; 10 nucleotides match TRBD2. The CDR3 loop reads CASSPLAGIIDTQYF. The CDR3 DNA follows: TGTGCCAGCAGCCCACTAGCGGGGATTATAGATACGCAGTATTTT.